These T cell receptor beta chains were read from a single sample in a study of CD8 T cells in ankylosing spondylitis. TCRdb itself ran the 5' RACE reads through MiXCR, one entry per CDR3 protein. The data contain approximately 100,000 distinct CDR3 sequences, roughly 8.3% of them seen just once; the ten biggest clones take up roughly 9.9%. Source material: blood, either unsorted or a sorted T cell fraction (not recorded which). The receptors were gathered from a male donor with ankylosing spondylitis or in good health (not recorded which). The CDR3 runs from the conserved cysteine through the conserved F or W. D genes are given only for firm matches. Clone size is not always given. Where it is, it says once, few, many or a class for expanded clones.

13,-,TRBV18,many,TRBJ1-1,CASSPWDGDEAFF,TGTGCCAGCTCACCTTGGGATGGAGATGAAGCTTTCTTT
12,-,TRBV10-3,many,TRBJ2-3,CAIRPSGDTQYF,TGTGCCATCAGACCCTCGGGAGATACGCAGTATTTT
16,TRBD1,TRBV7-2,few,TRBJ1-6,CASSLVPTGENSPLHF,TGTGCCAGCAGCTTAGTCCCGACAGGGGAAAATTCACCCCTCCACTTT
13,-,TRBV29-1,many,TRBJ1-2,CSVGPVAPYGYTF,TGCAGCGTGGGCCCGGTAGCCCCCTATGGCTACACCTTC
14,-,TRBV2,many,TRBJ2-3,CASSIQGPLFGQYF,TGTGCCAGCAGTATACAGGGACCCCTTTTTGGGCAGTATTTT
15,TRBD1,TRBV10-3,many,TRBJ2-2,CAIRRQGKNTGELFF,TGTGCCATCAGGCGACAGGGAAAGAACACCGGGGAGCTGTTTTTT
15,-,TRBV2,many,TRBJ2-3,CASGLGPSQGDTQYF,TGTGCCAGCGGGCTCGGCCCGAGCCAAGGGGATACGCAGTATTTT
14,-,TRBV20-1,many,TRBJ2-1,CSARDPGGPDEQFF,TGCAGTGCTAGAGACCCGGGGGGCCCGGATGAGCAGTTCTTC
15,-,TRBV7-2,-,TRBJ1-5,CASSLDWGSNQPQHF,TGTGCCAGCAGCTTAGATTGGGGGAGCAATCAGCCCCAGCATTTT
13,-,TRBV20-1,many,TRBJ2-1,CSASASVGNEQFF,TGCAGTGCTAGTGCCTCGGTGGGAAATGAGCAGTTCTTC
16,-,TRBV9,many,TRBJ2-2,CASSASTDANTGELFF,TGTGCCAGCAGCGCTTCGACAGACGCGAACACCGGGGAGCTGTTTTTT
20,TRBD2,TRBV27,many,TRBJ2-1,CASSKTRGSSLAGVINEQFF,TGTGCCAGCAGTAAAACAAGGGGGAGCTCACTAGCGGGAGTCATCAATGAGCAGTTCTTC
14,TRBD2,TRBV7-2,many,TRBJ2-7,CASSLTSGRYEQYF,TGTGCCAGCAGCTTAACTAGCGGGAGGTACGAGCAGTACTTC
14,TRBD1,TRBV5-1,few,TRBJ2-5,CASSFGTAEETQYF,TGCGCCAGCAGCTTCGGGACAGCGGAAGAGACCCAGTACTTC
14,-,TRBV20-1,many,TRBJ2-1,CSVRGISSYNEQFF,TGCAGTGTTAGGGGGATCAGCTCCTACAATGAGCAGTTCTTC
14,-,TRBV4-3,-,TRBJ1-1,CASSQAGGGDEAFF,TGCGCCAGCAGCCAAGCCGGCGGGGGGGATGAAGCTTTCTTT
15,TRBD1,TRBV27,many,TRBJ1-4,CASSPFRGTNEKLFF,TGTGCCAGCAGTCCCTTCAGGGGGACTAATGAAAAACTGTTTTTT
12,-,TRBV20-1,many,TRBJ2-5,CSASREQETQYF,TGCAGTGCTAGTCGGGAGCAAGAGACCCAGTACTTC
15,-,TRBV11-2,-,TRBJ2-1,CASSPPTLAYNEQFF,TGTGCCAGCAGCCCCCCCACCTTAGCCTACAATGAGCAGTTCTTC
15,TRBD1,TRBV20-1,many,TRBJ2-7,CSAPRDRGLASEQYF,TGCAGTGCCCCGCGGGACAGGGGTTTGGCTAGCGAGCAGTACTTC
16,-,TRBV11-1,-,TRBJ2-1,CASSSAGAISYNEQFF,TGTGCCAGCAGCTCGGCAGGGGCAATCTCCTACAATGAGCAGTTCTTC
15,-,TRBV4-3,many,TRBJ1-5,CASSQDLQVHRPQHF,TGCGCCAGCAGCCAAGATCTACAGGTCCATCGTCCCCAGCATTTT
14,-,TRBV12-5,many,TRBJ2-3,CASGLGQSTDTQYF,TGTGCTAGTGGTTTGGGGCAAAGCACAGATACGCAGTATTTT
16,TRBD2,TRBV7-9,-,TRBJ2-2,CASSPETSWNTGELFF,TGTGCCAGCAGCCCGGAGACTAGCTGGAACACCGGGGAGCTGTTTTTT
15,-,TRBV2,-,TRBJ2-2,CASGMGVANTGELFF,TGTGCCAGCGGTATGGGGGTAGCGAACACCGGGGAGCTGTTTTTT
15,-,TRBV15,many,TRBJ2-7,CATSRELRGIYEQYF,TGTGCCACCAGCAGAGAACTGCGGGGCATTTACGAGCAGTACTTC
16,-,TRBV4-1,many,TRBJ1-6,CASSQVRTVDNSPLHF,TGCGCCAGCAGCCAAGTTAGGACCGTTGATAATTCACCCCTCCACTTT
11,-,TRBV20-1,-,TRBJ2-5,CSARDLKTQYF,TGCAGTGCTAGAGATTTGAAGACCCAGTACTTC
17,-,TRBV4-3,many,TRBJ2-3,CASSRNRDIFSTDTQYF,TGCGCCAGCAGCCGCAACCGGGACATTTTTAGCACAGATACGCAGTATTTT
15,-,TRBV12-3/TRBV12-4,many,TRBJ2-6,CASSFGQDGANVLTF,TGTGCCAGCAGTTTCGGGCAGGATGGGGCCAACGTCCTGACTTTC
18,TRBD2,TRBV5-1,many,TRBJ2-7,CASSLGLAGQTTRYEQYF,TGCGCCAGCAGCTTAGGACTAGCGGGGCAAACTACCAGGTACGAGCAGTACTTC
15,-,TRBV5-1,few,TRBJ2-7,CASSLEGPLLYEQYF,TGCGCCAGCAGCTTGGAAGGGCCTCTACTCTACGAGCAGTACTTC
14,-,TRBV4-3,-,TRBJ2-1,CASSQDSRAGEQFF,TGCGCCAGCAGCCAAGATTCAAGGGCAGGGGAGCAGTTCTTC
14,-,TRBV12-3/TRBV12-4,many,TRBJ1-2,CASSHQGTVYGYTF,TGTGCCAGCAGCCACCAGGGAACTGTCTATGGCTACACCTTC
13,-,TRBV19,few,TRBJ2-3,CASSMASTDTQYF,TGTGCCAGTAGTATGGCCTCTACAGATACGCAGTATTTT
15,-,TRBV7-2,few,TRBJ1-2,CASSSFEGQMYGYTF,TGTGCCAGCAGCTCGTTTGAGGGGCAAATGTATGGCTACACCTTC
15,-,TRBV5-1,many,TRBJ2-2,CASSSSAFATGELFF,TGCGCCAGCAGCTCGTCCGCTTTTGCCACCGGGGAGCTGTTTTTT
11,TRBD1,TRBV5-1,-,TRBJ2-1,CASSLSGQAFF,TGCGCCAGCAGCTTATCGGGACAGGCTTTCTTC
12,-,TRBV23-1,-,TRBJ2-7,CASSQSAYEQYF,TGCGCCAGCAGTCAATCAGCCTACGAGCAGTACTTC
14,TRBD2,TRBV6-2/TRBV6-3,-,TRBJ2-7,CASTFGRTSYEQYF,TGTGCCAGCACCTTCGGGAGGACCTCTTACGAGCAGTACTTC
15,TRBD2,TRBV30,few,TRBJ2-1,CAWSISGARTKEQFF,TGTGCCTGGAGTATAAGCGGGGCGAGGACAAAGGAGCAGTTCTTC
17,TRBD2,TRBV7-2,few,TRBJ2-5,CASSNRGAGGPLETQYF,TGTGCCAGCAGTAATAGAGGAGCGGGGGGTCCTCTCGAGACCCAGTACTTC
15,TRBD1,TRBV7-2,many,TRBJ1-2,CASSLQWTGVYGYTF,TGTGCCAGCAGCTTACAATGGACAGGCGTGTATGGCTACACCTTC
15,-,TRBV7-6,many,TRBJ2-4,CASSLSAPHKNIQYF,TGTGCCAGCAGCTTATCGGCGCCTCACAAAAACATTCAGTACTTC
14,-,TRBV20-1,many,TRBJ2-3,CSASIVSSTDTQYF,TGCAGTGCTAGTATTGTATCAAGCACAGATACGCAGTATTTT